Listed below are T cell receptor beta chains from one sample, sequenced in a study of shared clonotypes between healthy human individuals. Clones were read by immunoSEQ multiplex PCR, and TCRdb kept only the in-frame ones, dropping some. Here the sample spans 650,000 to 750,000 clones, 72% being singletons. Sequenced sample: memory CD4+ T cells sorted from blood. Every receptor here comes from a woman aged 25 to 39 in good health. Both conserved end residues are part of each CDR3. The D gene is left open where the match is weak. Only some rows state a clone size, as once, few, many or a class for expanded clones.

>NA|TRBJ2-1|TRBV20-1|8|NA
CSLGEQFF
TGCAGCCTCGGGGAGCAGTTCTTC
>NA|TRBJ2-7|TRBV7-9|11|NA
CASSPGYEQYF
TGTGCCAGCAGCCCAGGCTACGAGCAGTACTTC
>NA|TRBJ2-7|TRBV7-2|15|TRBD2
CASSLRLAGIHEQYF
TGTGCCAGCAGCTTACGACTAGCGGGGATTCACGAGCAGTACTTC
>NA|TRBJ1-2|TRBV7-9|13|NA
CASSLQQAYGYTF
TGTGCCAGCAGCTTACAGCAGGCATATGGCTACACCTTC
>NA|TRBJ1-3|TRBV10-3|15|NA
CAISPDGGSGNTIYF
TGTGCCATCAGCCCGGACGGGGGCTCTGGAAACACCATATATTTT
>NA|TRBJ2-7|TRBV28|17|TRBD2
CASSLPGLAGNSYEQYF
TGTGCCAGCAGTTTACCTGGGCTAGCGGGAAACTCCTACGAGCAGTACTTC
>NA|TRBJ2-7|TRBV20-1|11|NA
CSASQGYEQYF
TGCAGTGCTAGTCAGGGGTACGAGCAGTACTTC
>NA|TRBJ2-5|TRBV30|14|NA
CATGGWVGGETQYF
TGTGCCACCGGAGGGTGGGTTGGTGGAGAGACCCAGTACTTC
>NA|TRBJ2-7|TRBV21-1|16|NA
CASSNSLAGRAYEQYF
TGTGCCAGCAGCAACAGCCTAGCGGGAAGAGCCTACGAGCAGTACTTC
>NA|TRBJ2-1|TRBV27|14|TRBD2
CASSPPGLVTEQFF
TGTGCCAGCAGTCCTCCGGGACTAGTCACTGAGCAGTTCTTC
>NA|TRBJ1-5|TRBV7-2|15|NA
CASSGQPGFNQPQHF
TGTGCCAGCAGCGGGCAACCAGGGTTCAATCAGCCCCAGCATTTT
>NA|TRBJ1-2|TRBV20-1|11|NA
CSATVVPGYTF
TGCAGTGCTACTGTAGTTCCTGGCTACACCTTC
>once|TRBJ2-1|TRBV5-8|16|NA
CASSLARQGRHNEQFF
TGTGCCAGCAGCTTGGCCCGGCAGGGGAGGCACAATGAGCAGTTCTTC
>NA|TRBJ1-2|TRBV21-1|10|NA
CASSPKGYTF
TGTGCCAGCAGTCCTAAGGGCTACACCTTC
>NA|TRBJ2-7|TRBV7-9|14|TRBD2
CASSARTSGYEQYF
TGTGCCAGCAGCGCGAGGACTAGCGGGTACGAGCAGTACTTC
>NA|TRBJ2-7|TRBV4-1|12|NA
CASSQEAGKIDF
TGCGCCAGCAGCCAAGAGGCAGGGAAGATTGACTTC
>NA|TRBJ2-1|TRBV21-1|14|NA
CASSKGDSVNEQFF
TGTGCCAGCAGCAAAGGGGACTCCGTCAATGAGCAGTTCTTC
>NA|TRBJ2-4|TRBV7-2|15|NA
CASSQTVLAKNIQYF
TGTGCCAGCAGCCAGACAGTACTAGCCAAAAACATTCAGTACTTC
>NA|TRBJ2-7|TRBV5-1|14|TRBD1
CASSAGTGGLGQYF
TGCGCCAGCAGCGCCGGGACAGGGGGCTTGGGGCAGTACTTC
>NA|TRBJ2-5|TRBV7-2|11|NA
CASSLGLVSYF
TGTGCCAGCAGCTTAGGACTAGTATCGTACTTC
>NA|TRBJ1-3|TRBV7-2|15|TRBD1
CASSAWTGTGNTIYF
TGTGCCAGCAGCGCCTGGACAGGTACTGGAAACACCATATATTTT
>NA|TRBJ1-4|TRBV28|17|NA
CASSLYGLGRTNEKLFF
TGTGCCAGCAGTTTATATGGTCTCGGGCGAACTAATGAAAAACTGTTTTTT
>NA|TRBJ2-2|TRBV5-5|18|NA
CASSFSWSGQTFTGELFF
TGTGCCAGCAGCTTTAGTTGGTCGGGGCAGACCTTCACCGGGGAGCTGTTTTTT
>NA|TRBJ2-6|TRBV27|18|TRBD1
CASRRGGQGASGANVLTF
TGTGCCAGCAGACGAGGAGGACAGGGGGCTTCTGGGGCCAACGTCCTGACTTTC
>NA|TRBJ2-5|TRBV28|16|TRBD2
CASSLIGTSWKETQYF
TGTGCCAGCAGTTTAATAGGGACTAGCTGGAAAGAGACCCAGTACTTC
>once|TRBJ2-5|TRBV7-2|13|TRBD1
CASSRQGPETQYF
TGTGCCAGCAGCCGACAGGGACCGGAGACCCAGTACTTC
>NA|TRBJ2-7|TRBV29-1|16|TRBD2
CSVEVSGLEGDYEQYF
TGCAGCGTTGAAGTATCTGGACTAGAAGGGGACTACGAGCAGTACTTC
>NA|TRBJ1-1|TRBV6-5|12|NA
CASSRGGGEAFF
TGTGCCAGCAGCCGGGGGGGAGGTGAAGCTTTCTTT
>NA|TRBJ1-2|TRBV11-2|14|NA
CASSATFAGDGYTF
TGTGCCAGCAGCGCCACGTTCGCGGGTGATGGCTACACCTTC
>few|TRBJ1-1|TRBV25-1|14|NA
CASSGIGVGTEAFF
TGTGCCAGCAGCGGAATTGGGGTTGGCACTGAAGCTTTCTTT